One sample yielded the 15 T cell receptor beta chains listed below, sequenced in a study of blood T cell repertoires in COVID-19. Produced via immunoSEQ multiplex PCR; TCRdb's table is partial and in-frame only. The sample lists around 300,000 clones; approximately 87% were seen once. Sequenced: peripheral blood. Receptors originate from a woman aged 50 to 60 with active or convalescent COVID-19.

The chain employs TRBV5-1 and TRBJ2-7, with D perhaps matching TRBD1 (6 bases). The CDR3 sequence is 15 residues long. Germline V gene sequence: CDR1 SGHRS, CDR2 YFSETQ. Trimming removed 0 bases from V and 5 bases from J, with 15 bases in between. CDR3 nucleotides: TGCGCCAGCAGCTTGGATGGGGGCCGAGGAAACGAGCAGTACTTC. Translating gives CASSLDGGRGNEQYF.

V usage is TRBV12-3 or TRBV12-4 and J usage is TRBJ2-1; maybe TRBD2 (5 bases). V lost 3 bases and J 12 bases, leaving 9 bases between the germline ends. The CDR3 contains 11 residues. This CDR3 is CASSLGGGQFF. As DNA, the CDR3 is TGTGCCAGCAGTTTGGGCGGAGGGCAGTTCTTC.

V gene TRBV3-1 (or the pseudogene TRBV3-2) combines with J gene TRBJ2-3, with 13 bases aligning to TRBD2. Per the germline V gene, CDR1 is LGHDT and CDR2 is YNNKEL (reference sequence). V was pared by 3 bases and J by 3 bases, with 6 bases of the junction left unmatched. CDR3 length equals 17 residues. In nucleotides, the CDR3 is TGTGCCAGCAGCCATAAAAGGGGACTAGCGGGAACAGATACGCAGTATTTT. Amino acids: CASSHKRGLAGTDTQYF.

V gene TRBV4-1 combines with J gene TRBJ2-3; D is perhaps TRBD2 (6 bases). V lost 2 bases and J lost 0, with 15 bases in between. Per the germline V gene, CDR1 is MGHRA and CDR2 is YSYEKL. CDR3 length: 17 amino acids. CDR3 region: CASSQFFVAGSTDTQYF. The CDR3 DNA reads as TGCGCCAGCAGCCAATTCTTTGTTGCGGGGAGCACAGATACGCAGTATTTT.

V gene TRBV3-1 (or the pseudogene TRBV3-2) combines with J gene TRBJ2-1, with 7 bases aligning to TRBD2. V lost 6 bases to trimming and J lost 9 bases; unmatched junction nucleotides: 5. The CDR3 is 12 amino acids. Looked up from germline, CDR1 is LGHDT and CDR2 is YNNKEL (reference sequence). This CDR3 is CASRRGSGEQFF. CDR3 DNA: TGTGCCAGCAGGCGGGGGTCAGGTGAGCAGTTCTTC.

This chain uses TRBV4-3 with TRBJ1-4; 8 nucleotides agree with TRBD1. The germline V gene encodes CDR1 LGHNA and CDR2 YSLEER. The CDR3 is made up of 16 amino acids. V gave up 0 bases and J gave up 8 bases; unmatched junction bases: 8. In nucleotides, the CDR3 is TGCGCCAGCAGCCAAGATCCGGGACAGGCTAGAGAAAAACTGTTTTTT. Translated, it gives CASSQDPGQAREKLFF.

V and J are TRBV7-2 and TRBJ2-6, with 11 bases fitting TRBD2. This CDR3 contains 18 residues. The V segment lost 5 bases and the J segment 0 bases; nucleotides outside the gene matches: 6. CDR1 is SGHTA and CDR2 is FQGNSA in the germline V gene. CDR3 DNA sequence: TGTGCCAGCAGCCTCACTAGCGGGAGTATCTCTGGGGCCAACGTCCTGACTTTC. The encoded protein is CASSLTSGSISGANVLTF.

The V and J genes are TRBV12-3 or TRBV12-4 and TRBJ1-2; D remains ambiguous. This CDR3 has 13 residues. Trimming took 4 bases from V and 5 from J, leaving 11 bases between them. The CDR3 nucleotides are TGTGCCAGCAGTTCGACACTCCCGTATGGCTACACCTTC. Translating it yields CASSSTLPYGYTF.

The chain uses TRBV14 and TRBJ1-2; D is ambiguous. Trimming stripped 4 bases from V and 7 bases from J, with 10 bases between. Germline V gene sequence: CDR1 SGHDN, CDR2 FVKESK. CDR3 length equals 12 residues. This CDR3 reads CASSRSGIGYTF. CDR3 DNA: TGTGCCAGCAGCCGGAGCGGGATTGGCTACACCTTC.

This chain links TRBV4-2 with TRBJ1-1; 10 bases map to TRBD1. There are 13 residues in the CDR3. Germline V gene data show CDR1 as LGHNA and CDR2 as YNFKEQ. Trimming at V came to 3 bases and at J to 11 bases, leaving 6 bases not matched to a gene. The CDR3 DNA reads TGTGCCAGCAGCCAGACCGGGACAGGGGTGGCTTTCTTT. As protein: CASSQTGTGVAFF.

V gene TRBV25-1 combines with J gene TRBJ2-1; 12 bases match TRBD2. Germline V gene data show CDR1 as MGHDK and CDR2 as SYGVNS. This CDR3 spans 17 amino acids. V was clipped by 5 bases and J by 0 bases; unmatched bases: 5. This chain's CDR3 is CASSTGTSGPSYNEQFF. The CDR3, as DNA: TGTGCCAGCAGTACAGGGACTAGCGGGCCCTCCTACAATGAGCAGTTCTTC.

The chain recombines TRBV19 with TRBJ2-7; 7 bases line up with TRBD1. This CDR3 has 15 amino acids. CDR1 is LNHDA, CDR2 SQIVND, per germline (reference sequence). Trimming cost V 7 bases and J 6 bases; bases outside gene matches: 15. CDR3 nucleotide sequence: TGTGCCAGTACCGCACCTGGGACAGTCGCGAGCGAGCAGTACTTC. This codes for CASTAPGTVASEQYF.

V is TRBV28 and J is TRBJ1-5; weak D call: TRBD1 (5 bases). Germline V lookup: CDR1 MDHEN, CDR2 SYDVKM. The CDR3 consists of 15 residues. The ends were cut back, 6 bases at V and 5 bases at J, with 17 bases in the middle. The CDR3 DNA reads TGTGCCAGCAGCACGCCCAGGGCGATCTATCAGCCCCAGCATTTT. Residues: CASSTPRAIYQPQHF.

The chain has TRBV4-1 and TRBJ1-1, with a tentative D call TRBD1 (5 bases). Per germline, CDR1 MGHRA and CDR2 YSYEKL. Trimming stripped 3 bases from V and 2 bases from J, with 22 bases between. The CDR3 spans 18 residues. The DNA of the CDR3 is TGCGCCAGCAGCCACGGAGAATTACAGGTAGGGAAAAACACTGAAGCTTTCTTT. Protein: CASSHGELQVGKNTEAFF.

The chain joins TRBV5-1 to TRBJ2-5; 9 nucleotides align to TRBD1. Germline loops: CDR1 SGHRS, CDR2 YFSETQ. This CDR3 has 16 residues. With 0 bases clipped from V and 4 bases from J, the junction kept 7 bases outside the gene matches. In nucleotides, the CDR3 is TGCGCCAGCAGCTTGGCCACCGGGACAGGGATAGAGACCCAGTACTTC. It yields the protein CASSLATGTGIETQYF.